This T cell receptor (beta chain) was captured by sequencing in a study of T cells in Graves' hyperthyroidism and ophthalmopathy. Study information: The blood sample was taken at first diagnosis, before treatment began.

The CDR3 sequence is 15 residues long. Germline-derived CDR1 and CDR2 are MDHEN and SYDVKM. Trimming cost V 2 bases and J 1 base, with 12 bases left between them. There are many counts of this clonotype. Exclusion of patients followed from uncontrolled infection, other autoimmune disease, pregnancy or lactation. TCR beta CDR3 region amplification was performed from RNA transcripts. A set of HTBI primers served as the primers for a first-round RT-PCR of the TCR CDR3. One entry per CDR3 protein, called by TCRdb with MiXCR from the multiplex PCR reads. The sample holds roughly 570,000 distinct CDR3 sequences; 15% to 19% are singletons and the top ten take less than 9.5%.

The sequencing sample was made of blood. This rearrangement joins TRBV28 to TRBJ2-7, with D tentatively TRBD1 or TRBD2 (5 bases each). The TCR originated in a woman aged 25-40 years with Graves' hyperthyroidism. The CDR3 loop is CASSLTGALSYEQYF. The CDR3 nucleotides are TGTGCCAGCAGTTTAACCGGGGCCTTATCCTACGAGCAGTACTTC.